This T cell receptor beta chain was documented in a study of esophageal squamous cell carcinoma under preoperative chemotherapy. Study background: TCR repertoires were profiled from both peripheral blood T cells and tumor-infiltrating lymphocytes. General study findings and limits: Peripheral T cells showed a significant TCR diversity increase after chemotherapy, unlike tumor-infiltrating lymphocytes. After treatment, tumor-infiltrating lymphocytes seemed to come partly from incoming peripheral T cells, not only local changes.

One entry per CDR3 protein, called by TCRdb with MiXCR from the PCR reads. Of over 9,500 distinct CDR3 sequences in the sample, roughly half were seen once. J gave up 13 bases and V 2 bases, and 16 bases lay outside the gene matches. This CDR3 has 16 residues. Germline CDR1 MNHNS, CDR2 SASEGT. In the case of this clonotype: The antigen is unknown.

As to time point: before preoperative PTX-NDP chemotherapy. Preoperative chemotherapy with paclitaxel-nedaplatin was given to patients before surgery. This clonotype was sampled from a human donor with esophageal squamous cell carcinoma. The donor label of this sample is uncertain. The chain employs TRBV6-1 and TRBJ2-4; the match to TRBD2 covers 8 bases. Sampling took place from a patient given preoperative chemotherapy. The CDR3 DNA reads as TGTGCCAGCAGTGAATCGGGGGGGAGCGACACAAATATGCAGTACTTC. Translated, it gives CASSESGGSDTNMQYF.